Below, 15 T cell receptor beta chains from the same sample are listed, as sequenced in a study of tumor-infiltrating lymphocytes in primary liver carcinoma (dated by TCRdb to between 2016 and 2019). Sequencing was carried out with an Illumina HiSeq 2500. TCRbeta-specific cDNA was reverse-transcribed from roughly 500 ng total RNA using a constant-region primer and ProtoScript II reverse transcriptase. TCRbeta libraries were built with three nested multiplex PCR rounds, a slightly modified ARM-PCR procedure. The first two PCR rounds used multiplex TRBV1-TRBV30 forward primers with a Cbeta reverse primer, each for roughly 11 cycles. The public reads were reanalyzed by TCRdb: fastp trimming at Q25, MiXCR alignment, in-frame beta chains only. When rows share a CDR3 protein, they turn into one entry using the most common DNA and genes. This sample holds roughly 36,000 distinct CDR3 sequences; more than 70% were observed only once. The top ten hold 35% to 40% of the sample.

Without any cell sorting, total RNA and DNA were extracted together from about 19-30 mg of bulk tissue using the AllPrep DNA/RNA mini kit. The sequenced sample consisted of tumor-adjacent normal liver tissue. These receptors were obtained from a man aged 40-49 years with primary liver carcinoma and hepatitis B virus infection.

This clonotype was observed a single time. The genes are TRBV4-1 and TRBJ2-1; D is ambiguous. The V end lost 11 bases, the J end lost 4 bases, and 24 bases lay between the germline ends. The CDR3 sequence is 16 residues long. Germline CDR1 and CDR2: MGHRA and YSYEKL. DNA for the CDR3: TGCGCCGGTAGCCAAGCCTACGGACCCCCATACAATGAGCAGTTCTTC. Protein sequence: CAGSQAYGPPYNEQFF.

As for this clonotype: A much more abundant neighbour one base away suggests this may be a read error. The V call is TRBV7-3, the J call TRBJ2-7; perhaps D is TRBD1 or TRBD2 (6 bases each). From germline, CDR1 is SGHTA and CDR2 FQGTGA. The CDR3 is 13 amino acids. The CDR3 region has the DNA TGTGCCAGCGGCTTAGGAGGGGGGACCGAGCAGTACTTC. Protein: CASGLGGGTEQYF. Filled out from reference TRBV7-3 and TRBJ2-7, the complete variable domain reads GAGVSQTPSNKVTEKGKYVELRCDPISGHTALYWYRQSLGQGPEFLIYFQGTGAADDSGLPNDRFFAVRPEGSVSTLKIQRTERGDSAVYLCASGLGGGTEQYFGPGTRLTVT.

As concerns this clonotype: A read error may be the cause here, since a much bigger clone is one base away. This chain connects TRBV30 to TRBJ1-4; TRBD1 might be the D (5 bases). With 2 bases removed from V and 11 bases from J, the gap between germline ends came to 15 bases. This CDR3 is 13 amino acids long. Germline loops: CDR1 GTSNPN, CDR2 SVGIG (reference sequence). In nucleotides, the CDR3 is TGTGCCTGGAGTAGCCAGGGACGTGATAAACTGTTTTTT. Translated, it gives CAWSSQGRDKLFF.

This clonotype is a singleton in its sample. One junction end does not reproduce the germline sequence, and a read error may be involved. This chain uses TRBV6-2 or TRBV6-3 with TRBJ2-2, with 7 bases matching TRBD2. The CDR3 extends over 13 amino acids. Per the germline V gene, CDR1 is MNHEY and CDR2 is SVGEGT. CDR3 amino acids: CTSSAGDTGELFF. The CDR3 coding sequence is TGTACCAGCAGTGCGGGGGACACCGGGGAGCTGTTTTTT.

This clonotype was picked up a small number of times. A much more abundant neighbour one base away suggests this may be a read error. This chain links TRBV20-1 with TRBJ1-2; D is perhaps TRBD1 (5 bases). The CDR3 contains 11 residues. Trimming took 5 bases from V and 10 from J, leaving 14 bases between them. Germline V gene sequence: CDR1 DFQATT, CDR2 SNEGSKA (reference sequence). The CDR3 reads CSARTTRDYTF. The CDR3, as DNA: TGCAGTGCTCGGACAACCCGCGACTACACCTTC.

This clonotype was seen a handful of times. The chain joins TRBV6-1 to TRBJ2-1; a possible D gene is TRBD1 (5 bases). Germline assignment: CDR1 MNHNS and CDR2 SASEGT. This CDR3 has 17 amino acids. The V end was cut by 0 bases, the J end by 15 bases, with 27 bases between. CDR3 protein: CASSEASQEIGVNELFF. The CDR3 DNA reads TGTGCCAGCAGTGAAGCCTCGCAAGAAATAGGGGTCAATGAACTGTTCTTC.

In the case of this clonotype: One end of the junction fails to match germline, which may point to a read error. The chain is built from TRBV12-3 or TRBV12-4 and TRBJ2-2; D may be TRBD2 (7 bases). CDR3 size: 14 residues. CDR3 DNA sequence: TGTGCCAGCAGTTTGGACGGGGGGCCTGGGGACCTGTTTTTT. Protein sequence: CASSLDGGPGDLFF.

This clonotype is medium-sized. V usage is TRBV12-3 or TRBV12-4 and J usage is TRBJ1-3; no clear D. CDR3 length equals 10 residues. The ends were cut back, 8 bases at V and 7 bases at J, with 6 bases in the middle. The CDR3 nucleotides are TGTGCCAGCTCGGCGAACACCATATATTTT. The encoded protein is CASSANTIYF.

Notes on this clonotype: This may be a read error: a much more frequent sequence differs by one nucleotide. V and J are TRBV5-1 and TRBJ2-1; D possibly corresponds to TRBD1 (5 bases). CDR3 size: 14 residues. Germline loops: CDR1 SGHRS, CDR2 YFSETQ. Between the trimmed V and J ends, which lost 3 bases and 2 bases, there was a span of 9 bases. The CDR3 sequence is CASSSTGAYNEQFF. The CDR3 region has the DNA TGCGCCAGCAGCTCTACAGGAGCCTACAATGAGCAGTTCTTC.

This clonotype was counted a few times. This may arise from a read error, as a much more abundant clone is one base away. This chain joins TRBV14 and TRBJ2-1; D unclear. The CDR3 contains 12 residues. The germline V gene has CDR1 SGHDN and CDR2 FVKESK. As DNA, the CDR3 is TGTGTCAGCAGCCCAAGGGCGGATGAGCAGTTCTTC. Its translation: CVSSPRADEQFF.

The gene calls are TRBV14 and TRBJ2-1; 8 bases match TRBD2. The CDR3 is 16 amino acids. Germline V gives CDR1 SGHDN, CDR2 FVKESK. The J segment lost 13 bases and the V segment lost 6 bases, leaving 20 bases of the junction unmatched. Here the CDR3 reads CASSDVAGWVNKEQFF. Written as DNA, the CDR3 is TGTGCCAGCAGTGACGTAGCGGGATGGGTAAACAAAGAACAGTTCTTC.

The chain is built from TRBV11-2 and TRBJ2-7; tentatively, D is TRBD1 (5 bases). CDR3 length: 14 residues. From germline, CDR1 is SGHAT and CDR2 FQNNGV. CDR3 in DNA: TGTGCCAGCTGCTCTAACAGGAACTCCTACGAGCTGTACGTC. As protein: CASCSNRNSYELYV.

The chain uses TRBV6-2 or TRBV6-3 and TRBJ2-1, with 11 bases fitting TRBD2. V was clipped by 4 bases and J by 3 bases; unmatched bases: 5. This CDR3 contains 16 residues. Germline CDR1 is MNHEY and CDR2 is SVGEGT. Written as DNA, the CDR3 is TGTGCCAGCAGTTCCCGGACTAGCGGGTGCTACAATGAGCAGTTCTTC. Its translation is CASSSRTSGCYNEQFF.

The rearrangement links TRBV10-2 to TRBJ2-5, with TRBD2 matching 14 bases. This CDR3 is built from 17 residues. Per germline, CDR1 WSHSY and CDR2 SAAADI. Losses at the gene ends were 2 bases for V and 2 bases for J; bases not matched to a gene: 4. The CDR3 is CASSEGLAGGGQETQYF. The CDR3 DNA is TGCGCCAGCAGTGAGGGACTAGCGGGAGGAGGGCAAGAGACCCAGTACTTC.

The count of this clonotype is one. Because the CDR3 is missing its conserved closing phenylalanine or tryptophan, this is likely a read error. Because the CDR3's place on the DNA is in doubt, the DNA is left out and the CDR3 is given as listed by TCRdb. The rearrangement joins TRBV16 to TRBJ1-6; the table's TRBD1 call for D was not verified on the DNA. Germline values: CDR1 KGHSY, CDR2 FQNENV. Termini included, the CDR3 measures 15 amino acids. The CDR3: CASSQTQGANSPLHL.